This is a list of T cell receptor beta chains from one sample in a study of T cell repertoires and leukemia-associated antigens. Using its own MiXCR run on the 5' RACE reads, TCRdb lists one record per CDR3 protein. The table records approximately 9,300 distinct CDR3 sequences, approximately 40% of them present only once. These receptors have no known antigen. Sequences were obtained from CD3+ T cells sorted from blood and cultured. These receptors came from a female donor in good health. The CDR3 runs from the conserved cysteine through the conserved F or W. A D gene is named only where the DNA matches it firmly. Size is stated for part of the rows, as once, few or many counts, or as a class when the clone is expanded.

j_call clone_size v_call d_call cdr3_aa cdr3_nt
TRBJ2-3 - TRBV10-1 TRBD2 CASSGTSGVQTRDTQYF TGCGCCAGCAGCGGGACTAGCGGGGTGCAGACAAGAGATACGCAGTATTTT
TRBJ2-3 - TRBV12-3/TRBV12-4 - CASSLTDISDTQYF TGTGCCAGCAGTCTAACGGACATCTCAGATACGCAGTATTTT
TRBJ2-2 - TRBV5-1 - CASSISGGTRTGELFF TGCGCCAGCAGCATTAGCGGCGGGACTCGCACCGGGGAGCTGTTCTTT
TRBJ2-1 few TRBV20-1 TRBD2 CSARELGLAGFYNEQFF TGCAGTGCTAGAGAATTGGGACTAGCGGGTTTTTACAATGAGCAGTTCTTC
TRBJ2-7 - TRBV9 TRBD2 CACSVGGLVAEQYF TGTGCCTGCAGCGTAGGGGGACTAGTGGCCGAGCAGTACTTC
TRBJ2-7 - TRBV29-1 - CSVEGAPYEQYF TGCAGCGTGGAGGGGGCTCCCTACGAGCAGTACTTC
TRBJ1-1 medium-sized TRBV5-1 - CASSPRPGGNTEAFF TGCGCCAGCAGCCCGAGACCCGGAGGGAACACTGAAGCTTTCTTT
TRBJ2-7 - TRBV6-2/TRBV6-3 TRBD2 CASSYSSTGTSEYEQYF TGTGCCAGCAGTTACTCGAGCACCGGGACTAGCGAGTACGAGCAGTACTTC
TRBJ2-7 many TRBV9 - CASSVDVRGPYEQYF TGTGCCAGCAGCGTAGACGTAAGGGGACCCTACGAGCAGTACTTC
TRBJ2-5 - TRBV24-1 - CATSDEKETQYF TGTGCCACCAGTGACGAGAAAGAGACCCAGTACTTC
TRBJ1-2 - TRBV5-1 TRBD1 CASSEQGARGCTF TGCGCCAGCAGCGAACAGGGGGCGCGGGGCTGCACCTTC
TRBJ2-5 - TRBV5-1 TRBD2 CASSPGTSGTQETQYF TGCGCCAGCAGCCCGGGGACTAGCGGTACCCAAGAGACCCAGTACTTC
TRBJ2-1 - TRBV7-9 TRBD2 CASSPGLAGGSYNEQFF TGTGCCAGCAGCCCCGGACTAGCGGGAGGGAGCTACAATGAGCAGTTCTTC
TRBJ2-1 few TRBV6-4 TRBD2 CASSVGTSGNNEQFF TGTGCCAGCAGCGTCGGGACTAGCGGGAACAATGAGCAGTTCTTC
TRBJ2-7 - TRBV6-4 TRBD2 CASSETSGSSNEQYF TGTGCCAGCAGCGAAACTAGCGGGAGTTCCAATGAGCAGTACTTC
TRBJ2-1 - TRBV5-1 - CASSSSSTQNEQFF TGCGCCAGCAGCTCCTCTAGCACCCAGAATGAGCAGTTCTTC
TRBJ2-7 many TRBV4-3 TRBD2 CASSQTSGFGYEQYF TGCGCCAGCAGCCAAACTAGCGGGTTCGGTTACGAGCAGTACTTC
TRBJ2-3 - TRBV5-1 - CASSSRQNTDTQYF TGCGCCAGCAGCTCCCGACAGAACACAGATACGCAGTATTTT
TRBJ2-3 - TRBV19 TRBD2 CASSPGTSGASTDTQYF TGTGCCAGTAGTCCCGGGACTAGCGGGGCAAGCACAGATACGCAGTATTTT
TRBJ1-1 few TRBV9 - CASSVDGGETEAFF TGTGCCAGCAGCGTAGATGGAGGGGAGACTGAAGCTTTCTTT
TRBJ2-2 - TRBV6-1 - CASREGSYTGELFF TGTGCCAGCAGGGAAGGAAGTTACACCGGGGAGCTGTTTTTT
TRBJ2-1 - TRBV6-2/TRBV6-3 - CASSLQKPSYNEQFF TGTGCCAGCAGCCTACAAAAACCCTCCTACAATGAGCAGTTCTTC